This TCR beta chain stems from a study of shared clonotypes between healthy human individuals. Sequencing of unsorted PBMC DNA was carried out using ten immunoSEQ deep assay plates. Sequencing was performed with immunoSEQ multiplex PCR; in TCRdb, only in-frame clones are kept and a portion is missing. The sample has about 490,000 clones; 75% to 85% are singletons. V was shortened by 4 bases and J by 9 bases, with 15 bases between the two germline ends. CDR3 length equals 14 residues. Germline CDR1 is LNHDA and CDR2 is SQIVND (reference sequence). Source material: PBMCs. V and J are TRBV19 and TRBJ1-4; no definite D call. This sequence was found in a middle-aged woman in good health. Some clones in this sample may be carry-over from other donors' samples. CDR3 residues: CASSTNPERQKLFF. The CDR3 DNA sequence: TGTGCCAGTAGTACAAATCCGGAGAGGCAAAAACTGTTTTTT. Based on the CDR3 plus reference TRBV19 and TRBJ1-4, the full variable domain is DGGITQSPKYLFRKEGQNVTLSCEQNLNHDAMYWYRQDPGQGLRLIYYSQIVNDFQKGDIAEGYSVSREKKESFPLTVTSAQKNPTAFYLCASSTNPERQKLFFGSGTQLSVL.